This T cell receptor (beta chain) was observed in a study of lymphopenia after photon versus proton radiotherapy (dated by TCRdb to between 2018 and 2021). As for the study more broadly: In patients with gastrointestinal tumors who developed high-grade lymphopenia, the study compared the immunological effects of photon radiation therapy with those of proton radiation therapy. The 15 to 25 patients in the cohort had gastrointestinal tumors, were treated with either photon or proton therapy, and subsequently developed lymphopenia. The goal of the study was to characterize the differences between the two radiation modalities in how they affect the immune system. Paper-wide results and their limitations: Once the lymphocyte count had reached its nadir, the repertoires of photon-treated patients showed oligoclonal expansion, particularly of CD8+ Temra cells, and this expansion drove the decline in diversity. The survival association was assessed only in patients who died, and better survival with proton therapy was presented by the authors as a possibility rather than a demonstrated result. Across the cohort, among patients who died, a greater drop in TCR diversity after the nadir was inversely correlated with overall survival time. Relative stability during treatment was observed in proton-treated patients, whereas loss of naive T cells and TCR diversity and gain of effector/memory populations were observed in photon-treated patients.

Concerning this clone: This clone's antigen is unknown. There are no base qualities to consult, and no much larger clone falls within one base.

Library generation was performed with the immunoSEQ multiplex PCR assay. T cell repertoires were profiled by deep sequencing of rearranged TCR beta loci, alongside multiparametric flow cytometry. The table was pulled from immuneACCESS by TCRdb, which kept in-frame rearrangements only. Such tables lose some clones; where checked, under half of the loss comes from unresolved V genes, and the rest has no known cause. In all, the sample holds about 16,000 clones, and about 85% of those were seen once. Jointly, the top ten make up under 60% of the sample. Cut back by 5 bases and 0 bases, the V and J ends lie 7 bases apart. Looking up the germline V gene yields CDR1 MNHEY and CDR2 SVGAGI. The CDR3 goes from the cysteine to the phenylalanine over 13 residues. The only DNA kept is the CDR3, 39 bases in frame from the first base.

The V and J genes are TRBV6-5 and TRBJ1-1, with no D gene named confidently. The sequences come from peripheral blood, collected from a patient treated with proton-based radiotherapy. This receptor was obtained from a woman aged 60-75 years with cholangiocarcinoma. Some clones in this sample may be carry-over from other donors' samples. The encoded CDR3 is CASSTDMNTEAFF. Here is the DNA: TGTGCCAGCAGTACAGACATGAACACTGAAGCTTTCTTT.